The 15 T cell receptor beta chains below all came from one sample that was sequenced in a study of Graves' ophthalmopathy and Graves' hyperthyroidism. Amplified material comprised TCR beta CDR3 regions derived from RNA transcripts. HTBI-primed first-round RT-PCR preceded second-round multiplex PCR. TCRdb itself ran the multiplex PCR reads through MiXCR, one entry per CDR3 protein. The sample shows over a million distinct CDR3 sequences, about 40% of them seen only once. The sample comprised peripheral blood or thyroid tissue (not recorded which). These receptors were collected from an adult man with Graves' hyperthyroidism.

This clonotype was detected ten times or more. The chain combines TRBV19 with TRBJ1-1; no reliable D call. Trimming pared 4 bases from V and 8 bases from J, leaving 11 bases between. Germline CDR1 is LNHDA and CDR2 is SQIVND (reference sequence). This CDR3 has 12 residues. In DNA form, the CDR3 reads TGTGCCAGTAGTAGAGACCGAGGGGAAGCTTTCTTT. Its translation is CASSRDRGEAFF.

The CDR3 DNA is TGCGCCAGCAGCTGGAGTACAGGGGCGACAACGCAGTATTTT. It is translated as CASSWSTGATTQYF. The chain has TRBV5-1 and TRBJ2-3, with 7 positions matching TRBD1. This CDR3 spans 14 amino acids. The germline V gene encodes CDR1 SGHRS and CDR2 YFSETQ. J gave up 9 bases and V 3 bases, and 10 bases lay outside the gene matches.

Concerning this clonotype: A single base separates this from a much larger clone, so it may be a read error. The CDR3 here is CSARGARDRETYEQYF. In DNA, the CDR3 is TGCAGTGCTAGAGGGGCCAGGGACAGGGAAACCTACGAGCAGTACTTC. This chain connects TRBV20-1 to TRBJ2-7, with 9 bases aligning to TRBD1. V lost 1 base, J lost 2 bases, and 9 bases stayed unmatched. The CDR3 contains 16 residues. The V gene's germline CDR1 is DFQATT and CDR2 SNEGSKA (reference sequence).

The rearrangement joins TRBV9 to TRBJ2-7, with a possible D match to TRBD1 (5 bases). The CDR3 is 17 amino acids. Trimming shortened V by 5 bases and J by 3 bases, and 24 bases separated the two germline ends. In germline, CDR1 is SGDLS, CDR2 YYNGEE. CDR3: CASSLGSGPTTYYEQYF. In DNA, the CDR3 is TGTGCCAGCAGTTTGGGGTCAGGGCCCACGACTTACTACGAGCAGTACTTC.

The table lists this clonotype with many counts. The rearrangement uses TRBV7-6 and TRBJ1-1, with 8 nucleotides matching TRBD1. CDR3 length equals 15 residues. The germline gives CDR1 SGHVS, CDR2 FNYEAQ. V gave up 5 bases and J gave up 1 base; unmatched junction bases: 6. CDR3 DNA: TGTGCCAGCAGCAGCCTTGGACAGGGGAACACTGAAGCTTTCTTT. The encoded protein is CASSSLGQGNTEAFF.

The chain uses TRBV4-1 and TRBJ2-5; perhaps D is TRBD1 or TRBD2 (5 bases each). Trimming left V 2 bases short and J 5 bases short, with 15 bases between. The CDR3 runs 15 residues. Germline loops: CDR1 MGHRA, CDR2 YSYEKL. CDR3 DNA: TGCGCCAGCAGCCAACGAGGGACGGCCTGGGAGACCCAGTACTTC. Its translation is CASSQRGTAWETQYF.

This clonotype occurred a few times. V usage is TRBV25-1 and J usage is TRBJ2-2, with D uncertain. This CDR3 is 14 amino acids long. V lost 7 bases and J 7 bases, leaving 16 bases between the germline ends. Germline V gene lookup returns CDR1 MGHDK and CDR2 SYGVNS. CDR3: CASTQTGSDGELFF. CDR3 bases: TGTGCCAGCACCCAGACCGGGTCGGACGGGGAGCTGTTTTTT. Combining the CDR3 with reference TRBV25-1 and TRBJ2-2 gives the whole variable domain EADIYQTPRYLVIGTGKKITLECSQTMGHDKMYWYQQDPGMELHLIHYSYGVNSTEKGDLSSESTVSRIRTEHFPLTLESARPSHTSQYLCASTQTGSDGELFFGEGSRLTVL.

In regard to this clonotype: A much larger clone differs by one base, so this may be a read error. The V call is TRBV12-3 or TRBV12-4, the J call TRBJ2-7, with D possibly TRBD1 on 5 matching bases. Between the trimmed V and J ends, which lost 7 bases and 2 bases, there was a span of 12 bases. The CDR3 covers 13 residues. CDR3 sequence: CASNPRQTYEQYF. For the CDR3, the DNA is TGTGCCAGCAATCCCCGACAGACCTACGAGCAGTACTTC.

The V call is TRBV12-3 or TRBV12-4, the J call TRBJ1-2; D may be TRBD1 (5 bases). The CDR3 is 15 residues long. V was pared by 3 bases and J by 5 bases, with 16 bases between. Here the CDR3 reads CASSFPGPTLYGYTF. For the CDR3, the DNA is TGTGCCAGCAGTTTTCCGGGGCCCACCTTATATGGCTACACCTTC.

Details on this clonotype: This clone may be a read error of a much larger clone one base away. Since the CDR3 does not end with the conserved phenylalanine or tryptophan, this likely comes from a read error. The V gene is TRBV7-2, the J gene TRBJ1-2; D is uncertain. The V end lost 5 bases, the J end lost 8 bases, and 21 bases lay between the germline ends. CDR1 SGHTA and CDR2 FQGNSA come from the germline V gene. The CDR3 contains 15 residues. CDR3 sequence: CASSPTTVAVGGYTV. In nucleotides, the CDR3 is TGTGCCAGCAGCCCCACGACGGTAGCCGTAGGAGGCTACACCGTC.

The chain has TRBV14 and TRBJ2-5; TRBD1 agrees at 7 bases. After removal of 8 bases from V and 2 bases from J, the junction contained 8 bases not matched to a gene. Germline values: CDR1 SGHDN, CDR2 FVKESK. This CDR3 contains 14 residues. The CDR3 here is CASSPLGQQETQYF. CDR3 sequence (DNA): TGTGCCAGCTCACCTTTGGGACAGCAAGAGACCCAGTACTTC.

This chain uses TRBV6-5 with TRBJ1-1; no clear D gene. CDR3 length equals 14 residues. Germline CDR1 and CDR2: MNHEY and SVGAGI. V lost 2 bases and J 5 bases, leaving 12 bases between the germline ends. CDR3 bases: TGTGCCAGCAGTTACGGGCGGGGAGGGACTGAAGCTTTCTTT. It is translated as CASSYGRGGTEAFF.

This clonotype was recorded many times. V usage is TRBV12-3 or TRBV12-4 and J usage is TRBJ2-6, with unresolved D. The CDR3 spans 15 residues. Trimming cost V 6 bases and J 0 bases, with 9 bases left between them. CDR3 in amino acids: CASSPRVSGANVLTF. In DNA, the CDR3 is TGTGCCAGCAGCCCACGGGTCTCTGGGGCCAACGTCCTGACTTTC.

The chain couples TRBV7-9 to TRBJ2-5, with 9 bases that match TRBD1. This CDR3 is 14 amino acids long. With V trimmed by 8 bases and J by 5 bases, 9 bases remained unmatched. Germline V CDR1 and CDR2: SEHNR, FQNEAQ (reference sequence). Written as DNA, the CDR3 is TGTGCCAGCGCAGACAACAGGGGGCGGGAGACCCAGTACTTC. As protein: CASADNRGRETQYF. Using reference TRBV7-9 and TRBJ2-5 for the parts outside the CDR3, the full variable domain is DTGVSQNPRHKITKRGQNVTFRCDPISEHNRLYWYRQTLGQGPEFLTYFQNEAQLEKSRLLSDRFSAERPKGSFSTLEIQRTEQGDSAMYLCASADNRGRETQYFGPGTRLLVL.

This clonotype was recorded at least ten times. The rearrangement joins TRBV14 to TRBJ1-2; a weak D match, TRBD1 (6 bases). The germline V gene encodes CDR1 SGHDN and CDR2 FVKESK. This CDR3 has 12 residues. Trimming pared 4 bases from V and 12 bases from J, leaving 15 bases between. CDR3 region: CASSRLGRGNTF. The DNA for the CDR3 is TGTGCCAGCAGCCGTCTGGGGAGGGGGAACACCTTC. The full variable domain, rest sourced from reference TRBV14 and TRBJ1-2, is EAGVTQFPSHSVIEKGQTVTLRCDPISGHDNLYWYRRVMGKEIKFLLHFVKESKQDESGMPNNRFLAERTGGTYSTLKVQPAELEDSGVYFCASSRLGRGNTFGSGTRLTVV.